The 32 T cell receptor beta chains given below trace back to one sample, sequenced in a study of OX40 agonist ivuxolimab in advanced cancers. TCRdb keeps only in-frame clones here, not all; method: immunoSEQ multiplex PCR. The data contain 77,000 or so clones, about 88% of them singletons. The sample here was CD4+ or CD8+ T cells sorted from blood, taken in a trial of the OX40 agonist ivuxolimab. The receptors derive from an adult with an advanced solid tumor such as melanoma, head and neck, liver or kidney cancer.

The V call is TRBV9, the J call TRBJ1-6; 10 nucleotides match TRBD1. J was trimmed by 9 bases and V by 4 bases; bases with no gene match: 7. The CDR3 length is 15 residues. CDR1 is SGDLS and CDR2 is YYNGEE in the germline V gene. CDR3: CASSQRTGGGSPLHF. In nucleotides, the CDR3 is TGTGCCAGCAGCCAGAGGACAGGGGGTGGTTCACCCCTCCACTTT.

This clone was counted once. V gene TRBV18 combines with J gene TRBJ1-3; D gene unclear. Per germline, CDR1 KGHSH and CDR2 LQKENI. The CDR3 sequence is 15 residues long. Between the trimmed V and J ends, which lost 6 bases and 0 bases, there was a span of 12 bases. The CDR3 protein is CASSQELHSGNTIYF. The DNA for the CDR3 is TGTGCCAGCTCTCAGGAGCTACACTCTGGAAACACCATATATTTT. Full variable domain (rest looked up from reference TRBV18 and TRBJ1-3): NAGVMQNPRHLVRRRGQEARLRCSPMKGHSHVYWYRQLPEEGLKFMVYLQKENIIDESGMPKERFSAEFPKEGPSILRIQQVVRGDSAAYFCASSQELHSGNTIYFGEGSWLTVV.

The genes are TRBV6-5 and TRBJ1-3, with 9 bases aligning to TRBD1. The V gene end was trimmed by 4 bases and the J gene end by 8 bases; junction bases not matched to a gene: 6. The CDR3 extends over 14 amino acids. The V gene's germline CDR1 is MNHEY and CDR2 SVGAGI. CDR3 protein: CASSSPGQGDTIYF. The CDR3 coding sequence is TGTGCCAGCAGTTCCCCGGGACAGGGTGACACCATATATTTT.

The rearrangement joins TRBV5-1 to TRBJ2-3, with TRBD1 matching over 7 bases. The length of the CDR3 is 15 residues. Germline CDR1 reads SGHRS; CDR2 reads YFSETQ. V lost 1 base, J lost 0 bases, and 2 bases stayed unmatched. The CDR3 spells CASSLSGGSTDTQYF. For the CDR3, the DNA is TGCGCCAGCAGCTTGTCAGGGGGAAGCACAGATACGCAGTATTTT.

This clone was found many times. The chain links TRBV28 to TRBJ2-7; 7 nucleotides line up with TRBD1. CDR1 and CDR2 (germline): MDHEN, SYDVKM. CDR3 length: 14 residues. The V gene end was trimmed by 6 bases and the J gene end by 7 bases; junction bases not matched to a gene: 12. The CDR3 sequence: CASSMGQTFGEQYF. The DNA for the CDR3 is TGTGCCAGCAGCATGGGACAGACCTTTGGGGAGCAGTACTTC.

A single count supports this clone. The genes are TRBV5-1 and TRBJ1-5; no reliable D call. The V gene lost 0 bases and the J gene lost 4 bases, with 8 bases spanning the gap. The germline V gene has CDR1 SGHRS and CDR2 YFSETQ. The length of the CDR3 is 14 residues. The DNA of the CDR3 is TGCGCCAGCAGCTTGGGGCCAGTTAATCAGCCCCAGCATTTT. It yields the protein CASSLGPVNQPQHF.

This chain joins TRBV5-1 and TRBJ2-5; TRBD1 matches 8 bases. The J segment lost 4 bases and the V segment lost 4 bases, leaving 6 bases of the junction unmatched. In germline, CDR1 is SGHRS, CDR2 YFSETQ. The CDR3 length is 14 residues. The CDR3, as DNA: TGCGCCAGCAGCAACCGGACAGGGATAGAGACCCAGTACTTC. Protein: CASSNRTGIETQYF.

The chain has TRBV5-6 and TRBJ1-2, with TRBD1 identical over 8 bases. The CDR3 length is 15 residues. Germline CDR1 is SGHDT and CDR2 is YYEEEE. Losses at the gene ends were 4 bases for V and 4 bases for J; bases not matched to a gene: 9. The CDR3 DNA follows: TGTGCCAGCAGCCCCGGCAACAGGGGGTTCTATGGCTACACCTTC. This translates into CASSPGNRGFYGYTF.

The sample holds one count of this clone. The genes are TRBV5-1 and TRBJ2-7, with D maybe TRBD2 (8 bases). The V gene lost 3 bases and the J gene lost 2 bases, with 15 bases spanning the gap. Germline lookup yields CDR1 SGHRS and CDR2 YFSETQ. The CDR3 runs to 15 residues. For the CDR3, the DNA is TGCGCCAGCAGCTCCGGGACTAGGGGGCCCTACGAGCAGTACTTC. Translated: CASSSGTRGPYEQYF.

This rearrangement joins TRBV5-4 to TRBJ1-5, with unresolved D. Germline CDR1 and CDR2: SGHNT and YYREEE (reference sequence). The CDR3 loop spans 12 amino acids. Trimming took 2 bases from V and 3 from J, leaving 3 bases between them. In DNA, the CDR3 is TGTGCCAGCAGCTTAAACAATCAGCCCCAGCATTTT. Its protein product is CASSLNNQPQHF.

This clone was observed a few times. The V gene is TRBV11-2, the J gene TRBJ2-5; D could derive from TRBD1 or TRBD2 (5 bases each). This CDR3 has 14 residues. The germline V gene has CDR1 SGHAT and CDR2 FQNNGV. Trimming took off 3 bases at V and 6 bases at J, with 14 bases between the two ends. The CDR3 sequence: CASSFGALGKTQYF. The CDR3 nucleotides read TGTGCCAGCAGCTTCGGGGCCCTCGGAAAGACCCAGTACTTC.

The V gene is TRBV19, the J gene TRBJ2-3; D is unresolved. The germline V gene has CDR1 LNHDA and CDR2 SQIVND (reference sequence). The CDR3 is 11 amino acids. The V and J ends lost 2 bases and 5 bases respectively, with 2 bases between them. Here the CDR3 reads CASSILDTQYF. Written as DNA, the CDR3 is TGTGCCAGTAGTATACTAGATACGCAGTATTTT.

The chain has TRBV2 and TRBJ2-5; a possible D gene is TRBD1 (6 bases). The germline V gene has CDR1 SNHLY and CDR2 FYNNEI. The CDR3 has 12 residues. V was cut by 3 bases and J by 4 bases, with 6 bases left in between. The CDR3 loop is CASSETGETQYF. In DNA, the CDR3 is TGTGCCAGCAGTGAGACAGGAGAGACCCAGTACTTC.

V and J are TRBV19 and TRBJ2-1, with a weak D call TRBD1 (7 bases). In germline, CDR1 is LNHDA, CDR2 SQIVND (reference sequence). Trimming stripped 3 bases from V and 5 bases from J, with 8 bases between. This CDR3 has 13 residues. CDR3 protein: CASSIRGDNEQFF. The CDR3 nucleotides read TGTGCCAGTAGTATCAGGGGGGACAATGAGCAGTTCTTC.

CDR3 protein: CSAGISYYEQYF. The CDR3 nucleotides read TGCAGCGCCGGGATTTCATATTACGAGCAGTACTTC. The rearrangement uses TRBV29-1 and TRBJ2-7, with D possibly matching TRBD2 (5 bases). CDR1 is SQVTM and CDR2 is ANQGSEA in the germline V gene. The V end was cut by 7 bases, the J end by 4 bases, with 14 bases between. This CDR3 is built from 12 residues.

CDR3: CASSENRGGIYEQYF. The DNA of the CDR3 is TGTGCCAGCAGCGAGAACCGTGGGGGGATCTACGAGCAGTACTTC. The chain recombines TRBV2 with TRBJ2-7; D possibly corresponds to TRBD2 (6 bases). This CDR3 is built from 15 residues. Trimming pared 6 bases from V and 3 bases from J, leaving 18 bases between. CDR1 is SNHLY and CDR2 is FYNNEI in the germline V gene.

The J gene is TRBJ2-1, the V gene TRBV7-9; either TRBD1 or TRBD2 may fit D (7 bases each). The germline V gene has CDR1 SEHNR and CDR2 FQNEAQ (reference sequence). Trimming took off 2 bases at V and 7 bases at J, with 15 bases between the two ends. CDR3 size: 15 residues. The CDR3 nucleotides are TGTGCCAGCAGCTTATTGTCAGGGGGGGAGAATGAGCAGTTCTTC. Translating it yields CASSLLSGGENEQFF.

This clone was picked up one time. The J gene is TRBJ2-3, the V gene TRBV2; a possible D gene is TRBD2 (6 bases). The CDR3 contains 14 residues. Per the germline V gene, CDR1 is SNHLY and CDR2 is FYNNEI. Between the trimmed V and J ends, which lost 4 bases and 8 bases, there was a span of 16 bases. CDR3 in DNA: TGTGCCAGCAGTGGTCGGGGGAGTGGAGTTACGCAGTATTTT. Its translation: CASSGRGSGVTQYF. Together with reference TRBV2 and TRBJ2-3, the CDR3 gives the full variable domain: EPEVTQTPSHQVTQMGQEVILRCVPISNHLYFYWYRQILGQKVEFLVSFYNNEISEKSEIFDDQFSVERPDGSNFTLKIRSTKLEDSAMYFCASSGRGSGVTQYFGPGTRLTVL.

The chain joins TRBV11-2 to TRBJ2-3; D is ambiguous. From germline, CDR1 is SGHAT and CDR2 FQNNGV. The CDR3 is made up of 11 amino acids. V dropped 0 bases and J dropped 9 bases, with 4 bases sitting between them. CDR3 nucleotide sequence: TGTGCCAGCAGCTTAGAAGTAACGCAGTATTTT. This sequence encodes CASSLEVTQYF.

The CDR3 is CASSYEHSSTDTQYF. The DNA of the CDR3 is TGTGCCAGCAGTTACGAACACTCTAGCACAGATACGCAGTATTTT. The gene calls are TRBV6-6 and TRBJ2-3; D unresolved. CDR3 length: 15 residues. Germline values: CDR1 MNHNY, CDR2 SVGAGI (reference sequence). The V end was cut by 2 bases, the J end by 0 bases, with 9 bases between.

V and J are TRBV18 and TRBJ1-5, with D maybe TRBD1 (5 bases). Per the germline V gene, CDR1 is KGHSH and CDR2 is LQKENI. Trimming stripped 5 bases from V and 5 bases from J, with 16 bases between. The CDR3 sequence is 15 residues long. For the CDR3, the DNA is TGTGCCAGCTCATCCCTTCGGGGGGGAGATCAGCCCCAGCATTTT. This gives the protein CASSSLRGGDQPQHF.

The chain is built from TRBV7-3 and TRBJ2-7; D gene ambiguous. Between the trimmed V and J ends, which lost 3 bases and 6 bases, there was a span of 15 bases. Germline loops: CDR1 SGHTA, CDR2 FQGTGA. The CDR3 length is 14 residues. CDR3 coding DNA: TGTGCCAGCAGCTTGGGCTGGTCCTACGGCGAGCAGTACTTC. It yields the protein CASSLGWSYGEQYF.

This clone was seen only a few times. This rearrangement joins TRBV6-1 to TRBJ2-3, with D perhaps matching TRBD1 (6 bases). The CDR3 loop spans 14 amino acids. CDR1 and CDR2 from the germline V gene are MNHNS and SASEGT. The V gene lost 7 bases and the J gene lost 0 bases, with 11 bases spanning the gap. This CDR3 reads CASKGDFSTDTQYF. The CDR3 DNA follows: TGTGCCAGCAAGGGGGATTTTAGCACAGATACGCAGTATTTT.

The CDR3 spells CASSPNRGRLNEQFF. In DNA form, the CDR3 reads TGTGCCAGCTCGCCCAACAGGGGGCGACTAAATGAGCAGTTCTTC. J is TRBJ2-1 and V is TRBV18, with 9 bases fitting TRBD1. The V segment lost 6 bases and the J segment 7 bases; nucleotides outside the gene matches: 10. This CDR3 comprises 15 residues. Germline loops: CDR1 KGHSH, CDR2 LQKENI.

This chain links TRBV29-1 with TRBJ1-3; D gene uncertain. CDR1 is SQVTM, CDR2 ANQGSEA, per germline. V shed 4 bases and J shed 0 bases, with 19 bases lying between them. The CDR3 has 17 residues. CDR3 protein: CSVVMPRAPSSGNTIYF. DNA for the CDR3: TGCAGCGTTGTAATGCCTCGGGCCCCAAGCTCTGGAAACACCATATATTTT. The whole variable domain, filled in from reference TRBV29-1 and TRBJ1-3, reads SAVISQKPSRDICQRGTSLTIQCQVDSQVTMMFWYRQQPGQSLTLIATANQGSEATYESGFVIDKFPISRPNLTFSTLTVSNMSPEDSSIYLCSVVMPRAPSSGNTIYFGEGSWLTVV.

The J gene is TRBJ2-7, the V gene TRBV2, with 7 bases fitting TRBD1. The CDR3 is made up of 14 amino acids. Trimming removed 6 bases from V and 3 bases from J; junction bases left unmatched: 8. The germline V gene encodes CDR1 SNHLY and CDR2 FYNNEI. DNA of the CDR3: TGTGCCAGCAGCCAAGAGGGACAGAGCTACGAGCAGTACTTC. Its protein is CASSQEGQSYEQYF.

V usage is TRBV5-1 and J usage is TRBJ1-6, with TRBD1 identical over 7 bases. V gave up 3 bases and J gave up 7 bases; unmatched junction bases: 13. Germline V lookup: CDR1 SGHRS, CDR2 YFSETQ. This CDR3 has 17 amino acids. This chain's CDR3 is CASSSGFSGTVNSPLHF. In DNA form, the CDR3 reads TGCGCCAGCAGCTCCGGTTTTTCCGGGACAGTCAATTCACCCCTCCACTTT.

The chain carries TRBV25-1 and TRBJ2-7, with 11 bases aligning to TRBD2. CDR1 and CDR2 (germline): MGHDK, SYGVNS. This CDR3 region has 16 residues. Trimming took 2 bases from V and 2 from J; bases not matched to a gene: 5. The CDR3 loop is CASSEPGLAVTYEQYF. Written as DNA, the CDR3 is TGTGCCAGCAGTGAACCGGGACTAGCGGTAACCTACGAGCAGTACTTC.

The CDR3: CASSPAGRGNTGELFF. In DNA, the CDR3 is TGTGCCAGTAGTCCCGCCGGAAGGGGGAACACCGGGGAGCTGTTTTTT. The chain couples TRBV19 to TRBJ2-2, with a weak D call TRBD1 (5 bases). CDR3 size: 16 residues. Trimming removed 5 bases at V and 1 base at J, with 14 bases between. Looked up from germline, CDR1 is LNHDA and CDR2 is SQIVND (reference sequence).

The genes are TRBV6-1 and TRBJ2-1; 13 bases fit TRBD2. The CDR3 totals 14 residues. The V and J ends lost 8 bases and 8 bases, in that order; junction bases with no gene match: 6. Germline lookup yields CDR1 MNHNS and CDR2 SASEGT. CDR3 loop: CASGRTSGRHEQFF. CDR3 bases: TGTGCCAGCGGCCGGACTAGCGGGAGACATGAGCAGTTCTTC.

V is TRBV6-5 and J is TRBJ1-1; D unclear. Germline lookup yields CDR1 MNHEY and CDR2 SVGAGI. The CDR3 sequence is 12 residues long. V lost 10 bases, J lost 1 base, and 10 bases lay in between. The CDR3 sequence: CATLEGNTEAFF. The CDR3 DNA reads as TGTGCCACCTTGGAGGGGAACACTGAAGCTTTCTTT.

The rearrangement uses TRBV5-1 and TRBJ2-7; 9 bases line up with TRBD1. The ends lost 1 base at V and 6 bases at J; junction bases unmatched: 5. The CDR3 sequence is 14 residues long. The V gene's germline CDR1 is SGHRS and CDR2 YFSETQ. The CDR3 DNA follows: TGCGCCAGCAGCTTGTTGGGACAGGGTGGCGAGCAGTACTTC. It specifies CASSLLGQGGEQYF.